This T cell receptor (beta chain) was identified in a study of T cell changes during pregnancy in multiple sclerosis. Some clones are missing from TCRdb's copy, which holds only in-frame ones; the method was immunoSEQ multiplex PCR. The data contain approximately 99,000 clones, about 94% of them singletons. The CDR3 length is 14 residues. V lost 4 bases to trimming and J lost 5 bases; unmatched junction nucleotides: 9. Per the germline V gene, CDR1 is SGDLS and CDR2 is YYNGEE. This TCR derives from a female donor with multiple sclerosis, enrolled in a pregnancy study. J is TRBJ2-7 and V is TRBV9; 7 bases line up with TRBD2. Sequencing was performed on peripheral blood, taken after pregnancy. The CDR3: CASSPPSGSHEQYF. CDR3 sequence (DNA): TGTGCCAGCAGCCCGCCTAGCGGAAGCCACGAGCAGTACTTC.